This TCR gamma chain is from a study of fetal and pediatric gammadelta thymocytes (dated by TCRdb to between 2021 and 2024). With respect to the entire study: Previously published data and newly generated, unpublished data were combined in the bulk gammadelta thymocyte repertoires, which were used to strengthen a single-cell study of gammadelta thymocyte development. The bulk gammadelta thymocyte repertoire set covered about 10 subjects in total, 3 fetal thymus donors and 7 pediatric thymus donors. Bulk gammadelta thymocyte repertoires combined previously published data (refs 27,28) with unpublished data. To increase subject numbers and strengthen the CDR3 publicity analysis, bulk TCR repertoire data were added.

This clone qualifies as medium-sized (0.01 to 0.1%). Its target antigen remains unknown. No quality values exist for individual bases; no much larger clone is one base distant. Thymocytes were stained with Zombie NIR viability dye and antibodies against CD3 (UCHT1), TCRgammadelta (11F2), TCRVgamma9 (IMMU360) and TCRVdelta2 (IMMU389). Bulk TRD and TRG CDR3 repertoires were produced separately from sorted Vgamma9Vdelta2 and nonVgamma9Vdelta2 gammadelta thymocytes taken from human fetal and pediatric thymuses. Pediatric thymus tissue was collected in Belgium from children having cardiac surgery. Pediatric thymus donors in the study were aged between 1 and 11 years. Thymic cell suspensions from fetal and post-natal thymuses were prepared as previously described. NonVgamma9Vdelta2 thymocytes were sorted as CD3+ gammadeltaTCR+ cells that did not have the Vgamma9+Vdelta2+ phenotype. Cell sorting was done on a FACS Aria III cell sorter (BD Biosciences).

The run used an Illumina MiSeq. For the original study's pipeline: To analyze publicity, the Vgamma9Vdelta2 and nonVgamma9Vdelta2 bulk CDR3 files from each subject were merged so that every subject had one combined repertoire. Using base R and dplyr, each CDR3 amino acid sequence was checked across 9 single-cell datasets and approximately 11 bulk repertoires to give a publicity score ranging from 0 to 19. Clones were re-identified by TCRdb from the public reads with CATT, and rows with the same DNA were merged. Here the V and J calls rest on TCRdb's processing, not on the authors' analysis. In this sample the table shows 700 to 950 gamma-chain clones, approximately 5% of which occur a single time. Approximately 6.6% of the sample is taken by the ten largest. The cysteine opens and the phenylalanine closes a CDR3 of 14 amino acids. CDR3 DNA is the only sequence kept; it has 42 bases, read in frame from the first base. CDR1 and CDR2 (VENAVY, YDSYNSRV) derive from the germline V gene. The germline V and J ends show losses of 4 bases and 2 bases respectively, and no gene match explains 4 bases of the junction.

The study at large found these results: Compared with post-natal repertoires, fetal gammadelta thymocyte repertoires had previously been reported to be enriched for TRDV2, TRGV8 and TRGV9 usage, low N additions and public CDR3s.

Material: non-Vgamma9Vdelta2 gamma-delta T cells from the thymus. According to the study, the label for this sample's cell subset or site signals: CD3+gammadeltaTCR+ thymocytes not co-expressing Vgamma9 and Vdelta2. This clonotype was obtained from a child who underwent cardiac surgery and was recorded as healthy. The rearranged chain carries TRGV8 and TRGJP2. CDR3 reads: CATWEISSDWIKTF. The nucleotide sequence reads as follows: TGTGCCACCTGGGAGATCAGTAGTGATTGGATCAAGACGTTT.